This T cell receptor (beta chain) was captured by sequencing in a study of vaccination effects on CD4 cells after COVID-19. Regarding the study as a whole: Marked clonal contraction of infection- and vaccine-induced clones was seen late after vaccination. Few convalescent patients, and no early post-infection timepoints, were available to the study.

Subsequent to a culture period of about ten days, CD4+ T cells were isolated. Documented for the person is a PCR-confirmed SARS-CoV-2 infection occurring between March and December 2020. Sequencing was performed with immunoSEQ multiplex PCR; in TCRdb, only in-frame clones are kept and a portion is missing. The repertoire consists of under 50,000 clones, with 76% occurring once and the leading ten covering over 9.5%. About this clone itself: Its specificity is unknown.

Germline CDR1 KGHSH, CDR2 LQKENI. This CDR3 has 14 amino acids. The junction had 2 bases not matched to a gene; V was cut back by 3 bases and J by 3 bases. The J gene is TRBJ1-1, the V gene TRBV18, with 9 nucleotides matching TRBD1. The material sequenced was CD4+ T cells from PBMCs cultured without peptide, taken before COVID-19 vaccination. The source is a human donor who had a prior SARS-CoV-2 infection. This chain's CDR3 is CASSPRDRDTEAFF. CDR3 bases: TGTGCCAGCTCACCTCGGGACAGGGACACTGAAGCTTTCTTT.